The clone carrying this T cell receptor beta chain was counted only a few times. The antigen is unknown. The data were taken from a study of T cells after yellow fever vaccination. In the study overall: Researchers used SMART-Seq v4 Ultra Low Input to prepare fractions that had low cell numbers. Points from the study as a whole: Researchers report a weaker secondary response that nonetheless peaked faster, day 5 versus 15. The study re-detected most primary-vaccination clones after the booster (approximately 96% CD4, 85% to 90% CD8).

Conversion of TCR transcripts into cDNA relied on 5'RACE template switching, which added a universal primer site and UMIs. TCRdb reprocessed the 5' RACE reads via MiXCR and lists one record per CDR3 protein. Of approximately 580,000 distinct CDR3 sequences in the sample, around 16% were seen once. Germline V gene lookup returns CDR1 LGHDT and CDR2 YNNKEL (reference sequence). The CDR3 loop spans 14 amino acids. V was pared by 4 bases and J by 6 bases, with 14 bases between. This sequence was found in a man between 18 and 35 years old who received the YFV17D yellow fever vaccine. The material sequenced was PBMCs, taken around 5 days after the first yellow fever vaccination. The chain couples TRBV3-1 to TRBJ2-3; tentatively, D is TRBD2 (7 bases). The CDR3 protein is CASSRRGAADTQYF. The CDR3 coding sequence is TGTGCCAGCAGCCGTCGGGGGGCCGCGGATACGCAGTATTTT.